Detailed here is one TCR beta chain. Its antigen is unidentified. This sample stems from a study of beta chain features in type 1 diabetes. Study-level findings and limits: For Type 1 diabetes patients, all four CD4+ subsets carried TCRB CDR3s that were moderately but significantly shorter. Reads derived from cDNA could over-represent cells showing high TCR expression. For patients and controls alike, PCR might favor shorter templates to the same degree.

CD4+ naive, central memory, regulatory and stem cell-like memory subsets were isolated by sorting on CD45RO/CCR7/CD25/CD127/CD95/CD27. The study reverse transcribed the entire isolated RNA, so it sequenced expressed TCRB transcripts. The average read count of naive, central memory and regulatory T cell samples was approximately 3.5 million. TCRdb keeps only in-frame clones here, not all; method: immunoSEQ multiplex PCR. The sample consists of around 150,000 clones, approximately 62% of them appearing once. The TCR sequence derives from a young man with type 1 diabetes. What was sequenced was naive CD4+ T cells from blood.

CDR3 DNA: TGTGCCTGGAGTGATAGACAAACTGGCTACACCTTC. Amino acid sequence: CAWSDRQTGYTF. The V and J genes are TRBV30 and TRBJ1-2; D not resolved. CDR1 is GTSNPN, CDR2 SVGIG, per germline (reference sequence). The V gene lost 1 base and the J gene lost 7 bases, with 10 bases spanning the gap. CDR3 length: 12 residues.